The present T cell receptor beta chain was sequenced within a study of blood T cell repertoires in COVID-19. In the study overall: Whether acute or convalescent, the COVID-19 samples came from the United States, Italy and Spain. PBMCs, B-cell-depleted T cells, or T cells were the source of the cDNA or gDNA that made up the material.

In the original analysis: Estimation of nucleated cell counts relied on the amplification of reference gene primers. Generated by immunoSEQ multiplex PCR, the TCRdb table keeps only in-frame clones and is missing some. V and J calls and clone size are given by that table; D and trimming were obtained from the DNA. The table records 120,000 to 150,000 clones, approximately 85% of them present only once. Germline V gene data show CDR1 as SGHKS and CDR2 as YYEKEE (reference sequence). The CDR3 totals 15 residues. The V end lost 4 bases, the J end lost 0 bases, and 11 bases lay between the germline ends.

The sample taken for sequencing was peripheral blood. The chain links TRBV5-5 to TRBJ1-3; D remains ambiguous. The sequence derives from a human donor with acute or convalescent COVID-19. The donor label of this sample is uncertain. CDR3 DNA sequence: TGTGCCAGCAGCCCGCAGATGCTCTCTGGAAACACCATATATTTT. It codes for CASSPQMLSGNTIYF.